A selection of T cell receptor beta chains follows, all from one sample in a study of T-cell memory formation after mild COVID-19. TCRdb processed the 5' RACE reads anew with MiXCR; each CDR3 protein has one entry. The data show about 500,000 distinct CDR3 sequences, 20% seen once. Sequenced sample: PBMCs or a T cell subset sorted from them (not recorded which). The source is an adult woman who had mild COVID-19 (a few samples of this study predate the infection). Cell type and time point are not known. CDR3s include the opening cysteine and the closing phenylalanine or tryptophan. The D gene is left open where the match is weak. Only part of the rows carry a size: once, few, many, or a class if the clone is expanded.

TRBJ2-1	NA	TRBV21-1	few	CASSPRVRECYNEQFF	TGTGCCAGCAGCCCCCGAGTTCGGGAGTGCTACAATGAGCAGTTCTTC
TRBJ2-2	TRBD1	TRBV19	NA	CASTPGQLNTGELFF	TGTGCCAGTACCCCGGGACAGTTGAACACCGGGGAGCTGTTTTTT
TRBJ2-7	NA	TRBV27	NA	CASRSGGYEQYF	TGTGCCAGCAGATCAGGGGGGTACGAGCAGTACTTC
TRBJ2-1	NA	TRBV7-2	few	CASSLASQPVVEQFF	TGTGCCAGCAGCTTAGCGTCACAGCCGGTGGTTGAGCAGTTCTTC
TRBJ1-5	NA	TRBV24-1	NA	CATSLSGISNQPQHF	TGTGCCACCAGTCTGTCAGGGATTAGCAATCAGCCCCAGCATTTT
TRBJ2-7	TRBD2	TRBV5-1	many	CASTSGVAEQYF	TGCGCCAGTACTAGCGGGGTCGCTGAGCAGTACTTC
TRBJ2-5	TRBD2	TRBV3-1	few	CASSQYLPGTSGGETQYF	TGTGCCAGCAGCCAATACCTTCCCGGGACTAGCGGGGGGGAGACCCAGTACTTC
TRBJ1-6	NA	TRBV7-2	NA	CASSLAGVNSPLHF	TGTGCCAGCAGCTTAGCAGGGGTTAATTCACCCCTCCACTTT
TRBJ2-1	TRBD2	TRBV4-3	NA	CASSRERGLAVNEQFF	TGCGCCAGCAGCCGGGAAAGGGGACTAGCGGTAAATGAGCAGTTCTTC
TRBJ2-7	TRBD1	TRBV7-9	few	CASSSPGTELYEQYF	TGTGCCAGCAGCTCCCCCGGGACAGAACTTTACGAGCAGTACTTC
TRBJ2-3	TRBD2	TRBV14	few	CASSPRSRGVTDTQYF	TGTGCCAGCAGCCCTCGTTCGCGGGGGGTCACAGATACGCAGTATTTT
TRBJ2-2	NA	TRBV24-1	many	CATSDLQGSSKNAGELFF	TGTGCCACCAGTGATTTGCAAGGTAGTAGCAAGAACGCCGGGGAGCTGTTTTTT
TRBJ2-3	TRBD2	TRBV3-1	NA	CASSITLGGTSGSTDTQYF	TGTGCCAGCAGCATCACCCTGGGTGGGACTAGCGGGAGCACAGATACGCAGTATTTT
TRBJ2-4	TRBD1	TRBV6-5	many	CASSPYRQGAKNIQYF	TGTGCCAGCAGTCCCTATCGACAGGGAGCCAAAAACATTCAGTACTTC
TRBJ2-5	TRBD2	TRBV27	few	CASSRRVAGGWFQETQYF	TGTGCCAGCAGCCGGCGGGTAGCGGGAGGATGGTTTCAAGAGACCCAGTACTTC
TRBJ2-5	NA	TRBV7-3	many	CASSRTSQETQYF	TGCGCCAGCAGTCGAACAAGCCAAGAGACCCAGTACTTC
TRBJ1-2	NA	TRBV15	NA	CATSSYTQGYGYTF	TGTGCCACCAGCAGCTATACCCAGGGGTATGGCTACACCTTC
TRBJ2-7	NA	TRBV19	NA	CASRAGKSYEQYF	TGTGCCAGTAGAGCAGGGAAGTCCTACGAGCAGTACTTC
TRBJ2-3	NA	TRBV4-3	many	CASSQGERPTDTQYF	TGCGCCAGCAGCCAAGGGGAGCGACCCACAGATACGCAGTATTTT
TRBJ1-2	TRBD1	TRBV20-1	few	CSARDLLGGQDYGYTF	TGCAGTGCTAGAGATCTCCTCGGGGGACAGGACTATGGCTACACCTTC
TRBJ2-1	TRBD2	TRBV15	few	CATSSLAGNEQFF	TGTGCCACCAGCAGTCTAGCGGGGAATGAGCAGTTCTTC
TRBJ1-2	NA	TRBV5-1	few	CASSLDSYYGYTF	TGCGCCAGCAGCTTGGACAGTTACTATGGCTACACCTTC
TRBJ2-1	NA	TRBV7-2	few	CASSTGAGQSYNEQFF	TGTGCCAGCAGCACCGGAGCGGGACAGTCCTACAATGAGCAGTTCTTC
TRBJ2-7	TRBD1	TRBV5-1	many	CASSLEGQGTYEQYF	TGCGCCAGCAGCTTGGAGGGACAGGGCACCTACGAGCAGTACTTC
TRBJ2-1	TRBD2	TRBV6-2/TRBV6-3	NA	CASGASGGNEQFF	TGTGCCAGCGGGGCTAGCGGGGGCAATGAGCAGTTCTTC
TRBJ2-1	NA	TRBV20-1	many	CSARAPSGRANEQFF	TGCAGTGCTAGAGCTCCCAGCGGACGTGCCAATGAGCAGTTCTTC
TRBJ2-1	TRBD1	TRBV6-2/TRBV6-3	NA	CASSTDRGYNEQFF	TGTGCCAGCAGTACGGACAGGGGGTACAATGAGCAGTTCTTC
TRBJ1-1	NA	TRBV6-2/TRBV6-3	NA	CASSTGQHEAFF	TGTGCCAGCAGTACCGGACAGCATGAAGCTTTCTTT
TRBJ1-3	NA	TRBV5-1	few	CASSPTGMGNTIYF	TGCGCCAGCAGCCCTACAGGGATGGGGAACACCATATATTTT
TRBJ2-7	TRBD1	TRBV7-9	NA	CASSRQGTEQYF	TGTGCCAGCAGCCGACAGGGGACCGAGCAGTACTTC
TRBJ2-1	NA	TRBV3-1	NA	CASSQRRGANEQFF	TGTGCCAGCAGCCAAAGACGAGGGGCAAATGAGCAGTTCTTC
TRBJ2-7	TRBD2	TRBV4-3	few	CASSQAAGGFYEQYF	TGCGCCAGCAGCCAAGCAGCGGGAGGATTCTACGAGCAGTACTTC
TRBJ2-5	NA	TRBV6-2/TRBV6-3	NA	CASSYSQEVETQYF	TGTGCCAGCAGTTACTCCCAGGAGGTTGAGACCCAGTACTTC
TRBJ2-3	NA	TRBV7-3	NA	CASSLRPLTGRGGTDTQYF	TGTGCCAGCAGCTTACGCCCTCTGACAGGAAGAGGGGGCACAGATACGCAGTATTTT
TRBJ1-2	NA	TRBV27	NA	CASSLREDSYGYTF	TGTGCCAGCAGTTTAAGGGAGGACAGCTATGGCTACACCTTC
TRBJ2-3	NA	TRBV6-5	NA	CASRSSLLTDTQYF	TGTGCCAGCAGATCAAGCCTTCTCACAGATACGCAGTATTTT
TRBJ2-7	TRBD2	TRBV20-1	few	CSASPLARPWDEQYF	TGCAGTGCCAGTCCACTAGCGCGACCGTGGGACGAGCAGTACTTC
TRBJ2-7	TRBD1	TRBV4-1	NA	CASSQGGGQDSYEQYF	TGCGCCAGCAGCCAAGGAGGAGGACAGGACTCCTACGAGCAGTACTTC
TRBJ2-1	TRBD1	TRBV7-2	NA	CASSLASGQGYNEQFF	TGTGCCAGCAGCTTAGCTTCGGGACAGGGGTACAATGAGCAGTTCTTC
TRBJ1-2	NA	TRBV7-8	NA	CASSPRRGALSSNYGYTF	TGTGCCAGCAGCCCGCGTAGGGGGGCCCTATCCTCTAACTATGGCTACACCTTC
TRBJ1-2	NA	TRBV12-3/TRBV12-4	NA	CASSPSPGYESYGYTF	TGTGCCAGCAGTCCCTCCCCGGGATACGAGAGCTATGGCTACACCTTC
TRBJ2-5	NA	TRBV7-8	many	CASSPPREETQYF	TGTGCCAGCAGCCCACCGAGAGAGGAGACCCAGTACTTC
TRBJ2-1	TRBD2	TRBV24-1	NA	CATSKAGGRSYNEQFF	TGTGCCACCAGTAAAGCGGGAGGCCGCTCCTACAATGAGCAGTTCTTC
TRBJ2-7	TRBD1	TRBV9	NA	CASSVGTGPSYEQYF	TGTGCCAGCAGCGTTGGGACAGGGCCCTCCTACGAGCAGTACTTC
TRBJ2-1	NA	TRBV11-3	NA	CASSLDAPHEQFF	TGTGCCAGCAGCTTAGACGCACCCCATGAGCAGTTCTTC
TRBJ2-7	TRBD2	TRBV11-2	few	CASSLADPPASGRHEQYF	TGTGCCAGCAGCTTAGCTGACCCCCCGGCTAGCGGGAGACACGAGCAGTACTTC
TRBJ1-1	NA	TRBV2	few	CASTEGQGFMNTEAFF	TGTGCCAGCACCGAAGGTCAGGGGTTCATGAACACTGAAGCTTTCTTT
TRBJ1-1	NA	TRBV11-1	NA	CASSLEPGSGTEAFF	TGTGCCAGCAGCTTAGAACCGGGGTCGGGCACTGAAGCTTTCTTT
TRBJ2-3	TRBD2	TRBV12-3/TRBV12-4	NA	CASSSGPTDTQYF	TGTGCCAGCTCTAGCGGACCAACAGATACGCAGTATTTT